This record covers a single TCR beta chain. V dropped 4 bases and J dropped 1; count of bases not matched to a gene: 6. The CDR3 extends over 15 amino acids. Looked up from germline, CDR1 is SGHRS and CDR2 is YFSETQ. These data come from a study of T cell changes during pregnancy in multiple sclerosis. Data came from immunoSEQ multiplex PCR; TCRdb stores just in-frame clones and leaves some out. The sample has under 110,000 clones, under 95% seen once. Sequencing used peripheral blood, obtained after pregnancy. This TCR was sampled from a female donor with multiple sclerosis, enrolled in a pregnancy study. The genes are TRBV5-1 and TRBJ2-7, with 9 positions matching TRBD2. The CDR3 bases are TGCGCCAGCAGCCCCGTGACTAGCGGTTCCTACGAGCAGTACTTC. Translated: CASSPVTSGSYEQYF.